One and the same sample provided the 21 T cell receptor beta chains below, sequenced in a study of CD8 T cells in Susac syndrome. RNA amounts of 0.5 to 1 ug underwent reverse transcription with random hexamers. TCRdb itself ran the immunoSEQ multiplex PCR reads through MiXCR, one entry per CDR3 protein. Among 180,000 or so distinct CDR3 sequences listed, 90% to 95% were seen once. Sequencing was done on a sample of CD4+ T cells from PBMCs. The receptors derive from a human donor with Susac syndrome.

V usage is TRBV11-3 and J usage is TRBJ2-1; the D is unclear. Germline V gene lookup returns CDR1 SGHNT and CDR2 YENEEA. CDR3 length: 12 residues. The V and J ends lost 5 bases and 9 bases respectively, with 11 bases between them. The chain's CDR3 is CASSHQLGEQFF. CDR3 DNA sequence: TGTGCCAGCAGCCACCAGCTGGGTGAGCAGTTCTTC. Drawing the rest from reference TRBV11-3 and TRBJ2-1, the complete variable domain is EAGVVQSPRYKIIEKKQPVAFWCNPISGHNTLYWYLQNLGQGPELLIRYENEEAVDDSQLPKDRFSAERLKGVDSTLKIQPAELGDSAVYLCASSHQLGEQFFGPGTRLTVL.

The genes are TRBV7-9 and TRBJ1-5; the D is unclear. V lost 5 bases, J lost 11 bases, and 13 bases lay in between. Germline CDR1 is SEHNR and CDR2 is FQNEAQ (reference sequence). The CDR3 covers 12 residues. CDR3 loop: CASSRTGAAQHF. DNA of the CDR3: TGTGCCAGCAGCAGGACTGGAGCAGCCCAGCATTTT.

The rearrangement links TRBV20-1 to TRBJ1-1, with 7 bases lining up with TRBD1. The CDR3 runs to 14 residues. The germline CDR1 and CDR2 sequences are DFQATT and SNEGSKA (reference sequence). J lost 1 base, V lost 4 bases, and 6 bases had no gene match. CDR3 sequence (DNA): TGCAGTGCTACGAGGGGACAGAGGAACACTGAAGCTTTCTTT. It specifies CSATRGQRNTEAFF.

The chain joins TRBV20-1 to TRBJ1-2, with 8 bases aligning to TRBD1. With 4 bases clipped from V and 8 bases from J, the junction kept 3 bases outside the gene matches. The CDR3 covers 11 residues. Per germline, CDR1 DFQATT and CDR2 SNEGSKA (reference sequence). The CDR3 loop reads CSATTGAGYTF. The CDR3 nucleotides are TGCAGTGCTACGACAGGGGCGGGCTACACCTTC.

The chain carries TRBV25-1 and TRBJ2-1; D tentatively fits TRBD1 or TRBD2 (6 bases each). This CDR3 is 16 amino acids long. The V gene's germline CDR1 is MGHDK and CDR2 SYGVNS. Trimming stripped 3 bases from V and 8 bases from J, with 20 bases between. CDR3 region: CASSDTSRGQLDEQFF. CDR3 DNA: TGTGCCAGCAGTGATACTAGCCGGGGGCAACTCGATGAGCAGTTCTTC.

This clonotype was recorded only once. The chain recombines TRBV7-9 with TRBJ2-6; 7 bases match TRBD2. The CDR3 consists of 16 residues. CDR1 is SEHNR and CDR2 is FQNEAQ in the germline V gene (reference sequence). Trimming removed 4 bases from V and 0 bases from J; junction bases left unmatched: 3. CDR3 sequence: CASSWGGLSGANVLTF. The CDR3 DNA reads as TGTGCCAGCAGCTGGGGGGGACTCTCTGGGGCCAACGTCCTGACTTTC.

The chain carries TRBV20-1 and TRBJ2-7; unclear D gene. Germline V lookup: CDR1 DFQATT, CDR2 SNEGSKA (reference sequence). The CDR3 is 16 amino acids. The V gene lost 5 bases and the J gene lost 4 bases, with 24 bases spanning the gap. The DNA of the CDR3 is TGCAGTGCTCCAGCCCCTTTCGGGTTCCCTCGGTACGAGCAGTACTTC. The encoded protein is CSAPAPFGFPRYEQYF.

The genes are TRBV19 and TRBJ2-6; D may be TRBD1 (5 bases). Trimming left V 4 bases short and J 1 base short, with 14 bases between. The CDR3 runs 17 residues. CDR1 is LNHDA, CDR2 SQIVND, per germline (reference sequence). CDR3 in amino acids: CASSRWQGISGANVLTF. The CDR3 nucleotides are TGTGCCAGTAGTAGGTGGCAGGGAATTTCTGGGGCCAACGTCCTGACTTTC.

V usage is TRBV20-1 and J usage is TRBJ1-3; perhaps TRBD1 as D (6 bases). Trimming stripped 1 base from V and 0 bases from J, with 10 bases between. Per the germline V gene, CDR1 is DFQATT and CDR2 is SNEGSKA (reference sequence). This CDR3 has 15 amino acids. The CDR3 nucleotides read TGCAGTGCTAGAGGGGGGCCGGGCTCTGGAAACACCATATATTTT. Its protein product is CSARGGPGSGNTIYF.

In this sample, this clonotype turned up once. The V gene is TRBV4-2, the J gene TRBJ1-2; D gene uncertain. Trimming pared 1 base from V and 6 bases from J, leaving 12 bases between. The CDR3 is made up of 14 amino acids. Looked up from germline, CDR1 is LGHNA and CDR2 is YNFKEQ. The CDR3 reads CASSQGRGSHGYTF. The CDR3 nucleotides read TGTGCCAGCAGCCAAGGCCGGGGTTCACATGGCTACACCTTC.

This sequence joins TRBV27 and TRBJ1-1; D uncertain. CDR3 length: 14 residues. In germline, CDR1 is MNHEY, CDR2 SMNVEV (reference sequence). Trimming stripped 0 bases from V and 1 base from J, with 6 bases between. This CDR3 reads CASSLSFPNTEAFF. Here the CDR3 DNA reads TGTGCCAGCAGTTTATCGTTTCCGAACACTGAAGCTTTCTTT.

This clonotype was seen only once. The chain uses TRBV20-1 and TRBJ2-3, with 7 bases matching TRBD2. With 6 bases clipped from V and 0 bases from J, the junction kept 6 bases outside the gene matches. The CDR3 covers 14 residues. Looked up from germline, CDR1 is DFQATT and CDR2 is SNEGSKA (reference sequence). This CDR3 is CSAGRGGSTDTQYF. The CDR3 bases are TGCAGTGCCGGCCGCGGGGGAAGCACAGATACGCAGTATTTT.

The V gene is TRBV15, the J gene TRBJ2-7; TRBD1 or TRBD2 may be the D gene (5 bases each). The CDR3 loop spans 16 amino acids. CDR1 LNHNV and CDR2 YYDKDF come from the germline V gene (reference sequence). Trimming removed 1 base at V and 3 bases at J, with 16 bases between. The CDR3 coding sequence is TGTGCCACCAGCAGAGGAGGGGTCACTGGAAACTACGAGCAGTACTTC. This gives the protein CATSRGGVTGNYEQYF.

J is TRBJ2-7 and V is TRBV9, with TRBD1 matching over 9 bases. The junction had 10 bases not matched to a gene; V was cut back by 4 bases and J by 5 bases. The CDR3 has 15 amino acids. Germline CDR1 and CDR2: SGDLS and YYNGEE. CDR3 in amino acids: CASSTSRDRVNEQYF. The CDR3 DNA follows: TGTGCCAGCAGCACCAGCCGGGACAGGGTTAACGAGCAGTACTTC. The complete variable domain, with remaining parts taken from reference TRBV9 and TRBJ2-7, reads DSGVTQTPKHLITATGQRVTLRCSPRSGDLSVYWYQQSLDQGLQFLIQYYNGEERAKGNILERFSAQQFPDLHSELNLSSLELGDSALYFCASSTSRDRVNEQYFGPGTRLTVT.

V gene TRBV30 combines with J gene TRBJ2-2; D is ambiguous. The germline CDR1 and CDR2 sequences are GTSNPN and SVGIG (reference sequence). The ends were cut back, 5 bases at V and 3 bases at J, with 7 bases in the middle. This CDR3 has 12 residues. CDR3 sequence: CAWRLYTGELFF. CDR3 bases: TGTGCCTGGCGACTGTACACCGGGGAGCTGTTTTTT.

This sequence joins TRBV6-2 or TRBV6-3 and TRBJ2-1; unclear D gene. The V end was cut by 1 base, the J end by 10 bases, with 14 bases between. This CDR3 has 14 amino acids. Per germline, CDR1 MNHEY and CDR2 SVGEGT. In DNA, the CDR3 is TGTGCCAGCAGTTACTATACTCGCGCTGGGGAGCAGTTCTTC. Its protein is CASSYYTRAGEQFF.

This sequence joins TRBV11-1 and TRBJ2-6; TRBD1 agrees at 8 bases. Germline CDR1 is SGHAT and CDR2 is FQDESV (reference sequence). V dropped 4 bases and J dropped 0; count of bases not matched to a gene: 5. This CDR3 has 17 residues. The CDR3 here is CASSSRDRNSGANVLTF. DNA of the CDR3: TGTGCCAGCAGCTCCCGGGACAGGAACTCTGGGGCCAACGTCCTGACTTTC. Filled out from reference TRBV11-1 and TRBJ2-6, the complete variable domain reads EAEVAQSPRYKITEKSQAVAFWCDPISGHATLYWYRQILGQGPELLVQFQDESVVDDSQLPKDRFSAERLKGVDSTLKIQPAELGDSAMYLCASSSRDRNSGANVLTFGAGSRLTVL.

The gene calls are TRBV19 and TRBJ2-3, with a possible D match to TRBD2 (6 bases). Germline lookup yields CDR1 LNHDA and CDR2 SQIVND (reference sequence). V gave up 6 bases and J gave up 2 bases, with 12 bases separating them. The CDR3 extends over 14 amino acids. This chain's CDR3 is CASSVTGVTDTQYF. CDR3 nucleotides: TGTGCCAGTAGCGTTACGGGGGTCACAGATACGCAGTATTTT.

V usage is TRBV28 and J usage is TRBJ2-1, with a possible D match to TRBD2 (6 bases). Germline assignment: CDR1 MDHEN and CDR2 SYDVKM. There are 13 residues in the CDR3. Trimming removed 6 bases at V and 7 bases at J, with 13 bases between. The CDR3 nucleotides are TGTGCCAGCAGCTCCATCAGCGGGAATGAGCAGTTCTTC. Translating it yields CASSSISGNEQFF.

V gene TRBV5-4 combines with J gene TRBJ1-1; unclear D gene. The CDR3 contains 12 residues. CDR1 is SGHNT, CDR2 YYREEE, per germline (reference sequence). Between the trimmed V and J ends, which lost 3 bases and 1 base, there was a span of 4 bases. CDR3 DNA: TGTGCCAGCAGCTCGTCGAACACTGAAGCTTTCTTT. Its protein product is CASSSSNTEAFF.

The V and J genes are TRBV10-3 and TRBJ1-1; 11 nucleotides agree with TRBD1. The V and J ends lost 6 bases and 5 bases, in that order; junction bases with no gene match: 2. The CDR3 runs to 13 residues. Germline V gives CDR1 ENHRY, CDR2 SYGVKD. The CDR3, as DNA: TGTGCCATCAGGGGACAGGGGGGGACTGAAGCTTTCTTT. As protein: CAIRGQGGTEAFF.